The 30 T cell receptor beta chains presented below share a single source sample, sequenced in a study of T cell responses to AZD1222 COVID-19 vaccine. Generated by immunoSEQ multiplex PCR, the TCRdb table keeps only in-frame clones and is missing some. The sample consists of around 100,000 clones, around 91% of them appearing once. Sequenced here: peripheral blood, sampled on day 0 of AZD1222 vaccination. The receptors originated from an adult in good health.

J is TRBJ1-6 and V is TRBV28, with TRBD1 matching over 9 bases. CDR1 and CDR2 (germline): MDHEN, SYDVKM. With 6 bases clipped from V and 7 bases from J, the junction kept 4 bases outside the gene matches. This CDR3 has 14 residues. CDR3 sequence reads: CASSRGQGNSPLHF. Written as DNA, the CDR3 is TGTGCCAGCAGCCGTGGACAGGGGAATTCACCCCTCCACTTT.

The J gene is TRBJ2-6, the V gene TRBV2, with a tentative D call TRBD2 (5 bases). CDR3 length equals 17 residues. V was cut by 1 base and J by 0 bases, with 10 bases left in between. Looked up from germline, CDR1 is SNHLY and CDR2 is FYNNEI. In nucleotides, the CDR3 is TGTGCCAGCAGTGAAGATAGACTATCCTCTGGGGCCAACGTCCTGACTTTC. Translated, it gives CASSEDRLSSGANVLTF.

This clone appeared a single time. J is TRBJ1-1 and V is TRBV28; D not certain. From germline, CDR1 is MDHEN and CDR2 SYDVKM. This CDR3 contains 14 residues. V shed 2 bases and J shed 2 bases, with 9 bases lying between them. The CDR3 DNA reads TGTGCCAGCAGTTTAGAAACCGAAAACACTGAAGCTTTCTTT. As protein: CASSLETENTEAFF.

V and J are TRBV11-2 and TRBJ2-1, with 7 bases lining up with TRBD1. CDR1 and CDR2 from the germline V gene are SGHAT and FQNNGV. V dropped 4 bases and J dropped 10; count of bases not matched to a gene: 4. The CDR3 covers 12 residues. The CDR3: CASSSQGQEQFF. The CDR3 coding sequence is TGTGCCAGCAGCTCTCAGGGACAGGAGCAGTTCTTC.

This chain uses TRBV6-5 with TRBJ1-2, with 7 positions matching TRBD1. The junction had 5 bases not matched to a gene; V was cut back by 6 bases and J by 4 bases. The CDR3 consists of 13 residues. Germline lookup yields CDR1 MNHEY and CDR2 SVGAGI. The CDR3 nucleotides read TGTGCCAGCAGGAGCGGGACAGCCTATGGCTACACCTTC. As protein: CASRSGTAYGYTF.

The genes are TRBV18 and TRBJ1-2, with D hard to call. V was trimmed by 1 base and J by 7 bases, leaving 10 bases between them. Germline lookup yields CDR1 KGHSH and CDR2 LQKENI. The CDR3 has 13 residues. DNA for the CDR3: TGTGCCAGCTCACCACGTCTTGGGAGTGGCTACACCTTC. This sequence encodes CASSPRLGSGYTF.

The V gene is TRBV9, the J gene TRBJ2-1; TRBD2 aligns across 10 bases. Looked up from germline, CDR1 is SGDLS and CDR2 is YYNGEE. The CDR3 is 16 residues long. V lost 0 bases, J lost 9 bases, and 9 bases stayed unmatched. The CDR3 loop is CASSVARASGRVEQFF. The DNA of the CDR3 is TGTGCCAGCAGCGTAGCCAGGGCTAGCGGGAGAGTTGAGCAGTTCTTC. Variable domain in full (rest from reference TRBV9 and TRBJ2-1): DSGVTQTPKHLITATGQRVTLRCSPRSGDLSVYWYQQSLDQGLQFLIQYYNGEERAKGNILERFSAQQFPDLHSELNLSSLELGDSALYFCASSVARASGRVEQFFGPGTRLTVL.

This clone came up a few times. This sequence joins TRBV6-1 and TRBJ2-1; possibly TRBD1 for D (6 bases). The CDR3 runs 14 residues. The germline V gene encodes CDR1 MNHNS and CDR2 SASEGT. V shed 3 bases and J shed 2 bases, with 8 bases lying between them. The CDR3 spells CASSDRGPYNEQFF. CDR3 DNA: TGTGCCAGCAGTGACAGGGGCCCCTACAATGAGCAGTTCTTC.

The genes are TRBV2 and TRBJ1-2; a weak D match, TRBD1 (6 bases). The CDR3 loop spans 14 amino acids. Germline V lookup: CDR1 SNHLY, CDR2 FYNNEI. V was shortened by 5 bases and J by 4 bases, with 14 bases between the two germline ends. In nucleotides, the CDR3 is TGTGCCAGCAGTTTCCAACAGGGAGGCTATGGCTACACCTTC. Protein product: CASSFQQGGYGYTF.

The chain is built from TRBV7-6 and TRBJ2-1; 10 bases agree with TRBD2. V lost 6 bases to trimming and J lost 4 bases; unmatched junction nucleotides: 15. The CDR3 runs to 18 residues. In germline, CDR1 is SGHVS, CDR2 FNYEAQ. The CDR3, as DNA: TGTGCCAGCAGTAACCTAGGAAGCGGGAGGGCCAGTTACAATGAGCAGTTCTTC. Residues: CASSNLGSGRASYNEQFF.

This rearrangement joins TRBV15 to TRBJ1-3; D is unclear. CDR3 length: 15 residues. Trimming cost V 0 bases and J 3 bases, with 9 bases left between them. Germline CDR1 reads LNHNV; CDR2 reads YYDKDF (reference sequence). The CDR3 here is CATSRDRNDGNTIYF. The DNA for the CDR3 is TGTGCCACCAGCAGAGATCGGAACGATGGAAACACCATATATTTT.

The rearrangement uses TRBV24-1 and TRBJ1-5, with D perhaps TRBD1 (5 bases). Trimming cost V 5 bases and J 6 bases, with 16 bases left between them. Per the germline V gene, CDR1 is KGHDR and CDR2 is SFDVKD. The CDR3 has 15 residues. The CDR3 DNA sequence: TGTGCCACCAGTGCCGGCGGGAGGGGTGGTCAGCCCCAGCATTTT. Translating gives CATSAGGRGGQPQHF.

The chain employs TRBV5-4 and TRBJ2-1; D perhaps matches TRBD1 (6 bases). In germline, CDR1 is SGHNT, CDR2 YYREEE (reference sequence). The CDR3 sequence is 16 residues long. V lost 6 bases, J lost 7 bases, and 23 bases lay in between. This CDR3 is CASNLPIPGHRNEQFF. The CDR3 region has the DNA TGTGCCAGCAACCTGCCCATTCCGGGACACAGGAATGAGCAGTTCTTC.

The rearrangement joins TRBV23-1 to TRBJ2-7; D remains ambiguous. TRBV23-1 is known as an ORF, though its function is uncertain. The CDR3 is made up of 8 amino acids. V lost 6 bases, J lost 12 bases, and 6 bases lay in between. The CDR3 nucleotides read TGCGCCAGCAGACACCGGTACTTC. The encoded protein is CASRHRYF.

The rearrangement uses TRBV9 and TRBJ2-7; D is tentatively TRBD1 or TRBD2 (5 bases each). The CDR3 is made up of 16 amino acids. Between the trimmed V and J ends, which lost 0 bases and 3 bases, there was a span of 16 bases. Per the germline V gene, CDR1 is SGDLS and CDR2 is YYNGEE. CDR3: CASSVGDRLNLYEQYF. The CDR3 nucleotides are TGTGCCAGCAGCGTAGGGGACCGTCTAAACCTCTACGAGCAGTACTTC. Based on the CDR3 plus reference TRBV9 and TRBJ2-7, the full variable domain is DSGVTQTPKHLITATGQRVTLRCSPRSGDLSVYWYQQSLDQGLQFLIQYYNGEERAKGNILERFSAQQFPDLHSELNLSSLELGDSALYFCASSVGDRLNLYEQYFGPGTRLTVT.

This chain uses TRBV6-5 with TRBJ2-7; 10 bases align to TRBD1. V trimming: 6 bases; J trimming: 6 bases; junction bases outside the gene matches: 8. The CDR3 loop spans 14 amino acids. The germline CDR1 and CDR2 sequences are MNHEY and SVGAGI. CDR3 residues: CASRAGTGAFEQYF. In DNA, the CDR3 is TGTGCCAGCAGGGCCGGGACAGGGGCGTTCGAGCAGTACTTC.

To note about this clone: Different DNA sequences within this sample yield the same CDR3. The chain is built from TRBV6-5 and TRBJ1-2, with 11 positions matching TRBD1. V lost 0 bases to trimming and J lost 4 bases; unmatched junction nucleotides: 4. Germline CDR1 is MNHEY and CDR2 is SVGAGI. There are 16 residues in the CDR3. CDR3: CASSYSRTGGGYGYTF. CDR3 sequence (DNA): TGTGCCAGCAGTTACTCGAGGACAGGGGGCGGCTATGGCTACACCTTC.

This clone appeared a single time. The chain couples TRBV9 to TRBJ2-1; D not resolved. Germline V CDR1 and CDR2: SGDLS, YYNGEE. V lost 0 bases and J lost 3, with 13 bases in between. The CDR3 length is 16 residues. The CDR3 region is CASSVDVDPGYNEQFF. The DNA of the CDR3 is TGTGCCAGCAGCGTAGACGTGGATCCGGGCTACAATGAGCAGTTCTTC.

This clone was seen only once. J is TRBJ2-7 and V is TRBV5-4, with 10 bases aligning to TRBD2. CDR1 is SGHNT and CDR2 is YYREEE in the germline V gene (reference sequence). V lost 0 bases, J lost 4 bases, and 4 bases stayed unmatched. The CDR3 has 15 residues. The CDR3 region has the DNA TGTGCCAGCAGCTTGGGACTAGCGGGCGGGTACGAGCAGTACTTC. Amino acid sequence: CASSLGLAGGYEQYF.

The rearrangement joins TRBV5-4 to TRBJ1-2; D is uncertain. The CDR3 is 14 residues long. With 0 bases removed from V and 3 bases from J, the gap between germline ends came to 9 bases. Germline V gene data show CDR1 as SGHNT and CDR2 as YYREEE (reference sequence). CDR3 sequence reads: CASSLEWGDYGYTF. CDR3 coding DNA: TGTGCCAGCAGCTTGGAATGGGGAGACTATGGCTACACCTTC.

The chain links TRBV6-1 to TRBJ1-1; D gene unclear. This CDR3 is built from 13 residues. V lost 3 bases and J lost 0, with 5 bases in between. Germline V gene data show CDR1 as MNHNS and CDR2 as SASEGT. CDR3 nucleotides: TGTGCCAGCAGTGACAGAGTGAACACTGAAGCTTTCTTT. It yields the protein CASSDRVNTEAFF.

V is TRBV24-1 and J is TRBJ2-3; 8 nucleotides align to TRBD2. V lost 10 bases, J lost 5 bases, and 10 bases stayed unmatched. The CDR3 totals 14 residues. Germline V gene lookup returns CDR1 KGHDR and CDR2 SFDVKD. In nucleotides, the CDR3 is TGTGCCACGCGTAGCGGGAAGTTTGGAGATACGCAGTATTTT. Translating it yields CATRSGKFGDTQYF.

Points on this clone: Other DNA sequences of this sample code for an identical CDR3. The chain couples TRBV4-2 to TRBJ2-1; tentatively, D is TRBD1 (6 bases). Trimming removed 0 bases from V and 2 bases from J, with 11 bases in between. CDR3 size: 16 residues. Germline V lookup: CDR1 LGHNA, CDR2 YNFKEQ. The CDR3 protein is CASSQDRQGTYNEQFF. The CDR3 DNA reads TGTGCCAGCAGCCAAGATCGGCAGGGGACCTACAATGAGCAGTTCTTC.

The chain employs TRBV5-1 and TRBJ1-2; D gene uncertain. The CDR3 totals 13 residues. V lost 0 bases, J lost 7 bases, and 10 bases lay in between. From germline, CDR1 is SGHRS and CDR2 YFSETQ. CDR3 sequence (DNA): TGCGCCAGCAGCTTGGGACAAGAGTCTGGCTACACCTTC. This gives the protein CASSLGQESGYTF.

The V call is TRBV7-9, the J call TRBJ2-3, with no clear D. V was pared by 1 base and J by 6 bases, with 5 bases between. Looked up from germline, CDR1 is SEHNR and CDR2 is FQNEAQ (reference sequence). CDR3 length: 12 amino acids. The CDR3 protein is CASSLGWDTQYF. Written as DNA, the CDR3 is TGTGCCAGCAGCTTAGGGTGGGATACGCAGTATTTT.

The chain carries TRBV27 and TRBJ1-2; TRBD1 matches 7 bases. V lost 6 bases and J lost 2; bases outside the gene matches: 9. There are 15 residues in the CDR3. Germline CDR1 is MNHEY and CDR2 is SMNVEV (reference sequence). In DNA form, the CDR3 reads TGTGCCAGCAGCCCGACAGGGAGCGGGAACTATGGCTACACCTTC. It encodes CASSPTGSGNYGYTF.

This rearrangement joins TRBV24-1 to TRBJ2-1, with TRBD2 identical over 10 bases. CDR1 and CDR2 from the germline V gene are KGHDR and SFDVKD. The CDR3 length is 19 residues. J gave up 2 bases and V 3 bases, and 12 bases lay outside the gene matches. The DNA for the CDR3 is TGTGCCACCAGTGATCAGGCTAGCGGGAGAGCTGGGACCTACAATGAGCAGTTCTTC. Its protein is CATSDQASGRAGTYNEQFF.

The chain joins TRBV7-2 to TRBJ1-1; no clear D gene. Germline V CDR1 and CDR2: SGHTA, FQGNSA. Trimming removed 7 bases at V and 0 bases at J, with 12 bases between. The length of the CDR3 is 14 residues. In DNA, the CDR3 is TGTGCCAGCACCCAAGGCCACCTGAACACTGAAGCTTTCTTT. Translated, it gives CASTQGHLNTEAFF.

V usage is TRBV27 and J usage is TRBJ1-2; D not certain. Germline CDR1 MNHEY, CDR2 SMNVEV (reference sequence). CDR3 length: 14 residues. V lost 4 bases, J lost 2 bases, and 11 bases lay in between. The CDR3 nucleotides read TGTGCCAGCAGTTCGGACGGCGGCAACTATGGCTACACCTTC. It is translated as CASSSDGGNYGYTF.

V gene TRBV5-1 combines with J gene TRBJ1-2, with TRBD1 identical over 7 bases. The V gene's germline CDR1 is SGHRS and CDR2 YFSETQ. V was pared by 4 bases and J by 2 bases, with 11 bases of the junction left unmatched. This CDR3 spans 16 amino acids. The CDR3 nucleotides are TGCGCCAGCAGCAGCGGCCGGGACAGCCGAAACTATGGCTACACCTTC. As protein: CASSSGRDSRNYGYTF.